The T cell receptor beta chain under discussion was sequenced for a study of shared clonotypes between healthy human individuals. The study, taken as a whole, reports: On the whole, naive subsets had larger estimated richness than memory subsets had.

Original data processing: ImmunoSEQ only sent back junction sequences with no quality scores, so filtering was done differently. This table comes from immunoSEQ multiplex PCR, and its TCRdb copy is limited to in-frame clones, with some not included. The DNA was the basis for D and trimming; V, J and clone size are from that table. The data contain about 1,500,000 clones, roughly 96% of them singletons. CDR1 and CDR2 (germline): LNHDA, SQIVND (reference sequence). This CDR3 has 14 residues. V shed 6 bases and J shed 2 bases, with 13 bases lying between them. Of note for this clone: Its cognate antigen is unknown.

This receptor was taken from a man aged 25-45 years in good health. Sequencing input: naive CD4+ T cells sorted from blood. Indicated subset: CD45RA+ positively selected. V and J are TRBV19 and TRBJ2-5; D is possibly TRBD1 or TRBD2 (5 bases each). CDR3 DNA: TGTGCCAGTAGACCGGGACGGAGACAAGAGACCCAGTACTTC. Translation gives CASRPGRRQETQYF.